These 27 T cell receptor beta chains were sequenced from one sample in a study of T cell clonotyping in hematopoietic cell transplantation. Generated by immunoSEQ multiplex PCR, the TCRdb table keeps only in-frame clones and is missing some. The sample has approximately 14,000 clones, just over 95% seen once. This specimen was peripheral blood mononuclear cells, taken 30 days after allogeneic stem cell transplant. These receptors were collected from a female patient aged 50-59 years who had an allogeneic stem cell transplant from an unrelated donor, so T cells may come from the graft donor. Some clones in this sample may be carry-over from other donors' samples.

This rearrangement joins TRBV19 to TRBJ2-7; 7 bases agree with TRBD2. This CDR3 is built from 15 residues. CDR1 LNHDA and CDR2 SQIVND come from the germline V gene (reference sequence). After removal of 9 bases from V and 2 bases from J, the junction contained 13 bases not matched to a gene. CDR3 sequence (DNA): TGTGCCAGCCGGGGCCAGCGGGGCGTGGCCTACGAGCAGTACTTC. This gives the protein CASRGQRGVAYEQYF.

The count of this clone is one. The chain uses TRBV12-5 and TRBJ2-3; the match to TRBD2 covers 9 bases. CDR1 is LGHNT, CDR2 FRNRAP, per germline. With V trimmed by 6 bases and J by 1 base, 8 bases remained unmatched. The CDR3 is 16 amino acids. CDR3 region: CASGLGVAGGTDTQYF. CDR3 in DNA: TGTGCTAGTGGACTCGGGGTAGCGGGGGGCACAGATACGCAGTATTTT.

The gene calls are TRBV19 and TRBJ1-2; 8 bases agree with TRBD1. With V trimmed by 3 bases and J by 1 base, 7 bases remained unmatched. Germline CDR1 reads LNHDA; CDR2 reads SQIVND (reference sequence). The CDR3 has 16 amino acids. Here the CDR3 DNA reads TGTGCCAGTAGTATGGCTCAGGGGGCATATAACTATGGCTACACCTTC. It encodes CASSMAQGAYNYGYTF.

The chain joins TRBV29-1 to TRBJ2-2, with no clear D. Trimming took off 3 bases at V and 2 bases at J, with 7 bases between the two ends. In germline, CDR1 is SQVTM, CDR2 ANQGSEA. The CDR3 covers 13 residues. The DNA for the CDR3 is TGCAGCGTTGACAGTTCCAACACCGGGGAGCTGTTTTTT. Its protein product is CSVDSSNTGELFF.

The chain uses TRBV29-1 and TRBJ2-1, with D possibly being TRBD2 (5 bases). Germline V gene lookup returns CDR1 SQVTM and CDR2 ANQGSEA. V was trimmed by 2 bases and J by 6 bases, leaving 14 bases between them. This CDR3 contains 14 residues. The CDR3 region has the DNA TGCAGCGTTGAAACGGGGTCCCGGACCAATGAGCAGTTCTTC. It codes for CSVETGSRTNEQFF.

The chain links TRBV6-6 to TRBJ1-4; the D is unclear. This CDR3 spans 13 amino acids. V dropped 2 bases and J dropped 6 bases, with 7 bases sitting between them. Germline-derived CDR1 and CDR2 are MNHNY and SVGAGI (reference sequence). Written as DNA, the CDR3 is TGTGCCAGCAGTTACAGCTCCTATGAAAAACTGTTTTTT. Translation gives CASSYSSYEKLFF.

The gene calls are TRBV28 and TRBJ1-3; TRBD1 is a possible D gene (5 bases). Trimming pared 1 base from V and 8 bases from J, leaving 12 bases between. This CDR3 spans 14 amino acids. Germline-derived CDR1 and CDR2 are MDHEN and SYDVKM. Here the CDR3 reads CASSLFGMGDTIYF. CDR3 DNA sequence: TGTGCCAGCAGTTTATTCGGAATGGGGGACACCATATATTTT.

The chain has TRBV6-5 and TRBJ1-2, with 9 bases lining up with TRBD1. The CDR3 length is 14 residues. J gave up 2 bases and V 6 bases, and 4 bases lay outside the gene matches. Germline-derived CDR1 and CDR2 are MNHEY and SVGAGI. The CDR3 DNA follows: TGTGCCAGCAGACCACAGGGGGCGAACTATGGCTACACCTTC. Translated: CASRPQGANYGYTF.

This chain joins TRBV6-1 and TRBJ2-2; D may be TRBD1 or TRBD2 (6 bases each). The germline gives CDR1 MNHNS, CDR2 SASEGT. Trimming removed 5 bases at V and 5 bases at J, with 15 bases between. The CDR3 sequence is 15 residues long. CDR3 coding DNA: TGTGCCAGCAGTCTGGGGGGACATATAACCGGGGAGCTGTTTTTT. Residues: CASSLGGHITGELFF.

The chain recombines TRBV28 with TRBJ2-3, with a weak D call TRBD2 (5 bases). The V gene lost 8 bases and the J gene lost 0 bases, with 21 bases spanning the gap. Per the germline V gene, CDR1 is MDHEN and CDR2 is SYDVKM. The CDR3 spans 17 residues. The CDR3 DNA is TGTGCCAGCCCCCCCCCGTCTCGGGGATATAGCACAGATACGCAGTATTTT. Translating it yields CASPPPSRGYSTDTQYF.

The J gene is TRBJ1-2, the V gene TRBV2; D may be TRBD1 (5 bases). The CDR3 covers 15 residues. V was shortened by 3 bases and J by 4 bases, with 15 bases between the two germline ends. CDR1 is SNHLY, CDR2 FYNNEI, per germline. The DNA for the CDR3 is TGTGCCAGCAGTGACGCGGGGACCTTGGGCTATGGCTACACCTTC. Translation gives CASSDAGTLGYGYTF.

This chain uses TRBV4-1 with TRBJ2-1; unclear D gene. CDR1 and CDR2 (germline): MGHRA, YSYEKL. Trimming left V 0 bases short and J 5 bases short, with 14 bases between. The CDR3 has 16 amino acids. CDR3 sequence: CASSQDWAVRNNEQFF. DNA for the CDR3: TGCGCCAGCAGCCAAGATTGGGCGGTGAGGAACAATGAGCAGTTCTTC.

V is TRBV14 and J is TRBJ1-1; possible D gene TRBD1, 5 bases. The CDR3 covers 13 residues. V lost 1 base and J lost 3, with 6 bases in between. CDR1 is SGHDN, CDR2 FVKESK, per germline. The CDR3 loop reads CASSQGGYTEAFF. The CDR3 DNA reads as TGTGCCAGCAGCCAAGGGGGGTACACTGAAGCTTTCTTT.

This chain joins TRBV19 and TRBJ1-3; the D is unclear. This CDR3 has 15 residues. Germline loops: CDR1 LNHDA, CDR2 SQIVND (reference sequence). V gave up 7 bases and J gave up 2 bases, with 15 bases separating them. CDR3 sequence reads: CASNPEGLPGNTIYF. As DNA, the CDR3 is TGTGCCAGTAATCCCGAAGGCTTACCTGGAAACACCATATATTTT.

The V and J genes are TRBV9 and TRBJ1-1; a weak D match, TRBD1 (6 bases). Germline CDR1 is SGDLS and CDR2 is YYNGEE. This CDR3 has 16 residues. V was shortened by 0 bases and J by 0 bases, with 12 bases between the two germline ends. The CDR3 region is CASSVGETGMNTEAFF. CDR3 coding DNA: TGTGCCAGCAGCGTAGGGGAAACAGGGATGAACACTGAAGCTTTCTTT.

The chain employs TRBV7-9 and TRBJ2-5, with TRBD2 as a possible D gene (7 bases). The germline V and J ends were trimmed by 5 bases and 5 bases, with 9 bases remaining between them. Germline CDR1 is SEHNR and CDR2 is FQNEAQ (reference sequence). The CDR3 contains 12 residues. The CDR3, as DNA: TGTGCCAGCAGCGGGGGGGCGGAGACCCAGTACTTC. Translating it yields CASSGGAETQYF.

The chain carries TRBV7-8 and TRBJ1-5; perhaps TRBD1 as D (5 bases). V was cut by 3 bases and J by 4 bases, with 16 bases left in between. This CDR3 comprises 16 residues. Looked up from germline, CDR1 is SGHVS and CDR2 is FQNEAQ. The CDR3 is CASSFIAGHGNQPQHF. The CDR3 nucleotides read TGTGCCAGCAGCTTTATCGCAGGGCACGGGAATCAGCCCCAGCATTTT. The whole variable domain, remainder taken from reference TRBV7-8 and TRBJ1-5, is GAGVSQSPRYKVAKRGQDVALRCDPISGHVSLFWYQQALGQGPEFLTYFQNEAQLDKSGLPSDRFFAERPEGSVSTLKIQRTQQEDSAVYLCASSFIAGHGNQPQHFGDGTRLSIL.

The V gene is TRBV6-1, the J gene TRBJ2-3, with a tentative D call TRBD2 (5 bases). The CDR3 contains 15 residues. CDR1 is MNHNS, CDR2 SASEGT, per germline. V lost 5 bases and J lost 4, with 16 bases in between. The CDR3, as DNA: TGTGCCAGCAGTCCACGGCCGGTCGGGGCAGATACGCAGTATTTT. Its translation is CASSPRPVGADTQYF.

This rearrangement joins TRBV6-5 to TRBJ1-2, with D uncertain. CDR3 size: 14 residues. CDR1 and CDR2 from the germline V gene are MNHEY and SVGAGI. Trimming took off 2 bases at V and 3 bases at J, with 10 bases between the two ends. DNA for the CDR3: TGTGCCAGCAGTTACAGTCGGACTCACTATGGCTACACCTTC. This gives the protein CASSYSRTHYGYTF.

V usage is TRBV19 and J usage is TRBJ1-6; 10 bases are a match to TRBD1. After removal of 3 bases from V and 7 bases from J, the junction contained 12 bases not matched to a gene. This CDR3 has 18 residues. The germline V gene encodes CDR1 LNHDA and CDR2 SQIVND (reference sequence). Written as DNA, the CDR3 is TGTGCCAGTAGTATGATAGGACGCGGGACAGGGGAGAATTCACCCCTCCACTTT. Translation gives CASSMIGRGTGENSPLHF.

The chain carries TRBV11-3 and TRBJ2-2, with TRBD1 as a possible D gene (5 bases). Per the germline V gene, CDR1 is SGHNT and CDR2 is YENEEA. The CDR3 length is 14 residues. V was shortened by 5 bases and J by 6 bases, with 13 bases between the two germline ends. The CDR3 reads CASSPAGYPGELFF. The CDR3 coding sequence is TGTGCCAGCAGCCCCGCAGGGTATCCCGGGGAGCTGTTTTTT.

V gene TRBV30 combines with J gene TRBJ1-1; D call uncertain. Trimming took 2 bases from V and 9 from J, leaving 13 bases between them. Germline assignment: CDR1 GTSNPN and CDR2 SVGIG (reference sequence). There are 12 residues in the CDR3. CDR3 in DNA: TGTGCCTGGAGTCTTCGGGCGGCGAAAGCTTTCTTT. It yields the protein CAWSLRAAKAFF. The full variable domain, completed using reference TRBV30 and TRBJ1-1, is SQTIHQWPATLVQPVGSPLSLECTVEGTSNPNLYWYRQAAGRGLQLLFYSVGIGQISSEVPQNLSASRPQDRQFILSSKKLLLSDSGFYLCAWSLRAAKAFFGQGTRLTVV.

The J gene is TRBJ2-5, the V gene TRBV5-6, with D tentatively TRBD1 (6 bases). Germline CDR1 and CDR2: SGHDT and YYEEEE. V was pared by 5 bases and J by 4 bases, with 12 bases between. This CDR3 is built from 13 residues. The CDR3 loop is CASRGTPTETQYF. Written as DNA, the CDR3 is TGTGCCAGCAGGGGGACACCAACAGAGACCCAGTACTTC.

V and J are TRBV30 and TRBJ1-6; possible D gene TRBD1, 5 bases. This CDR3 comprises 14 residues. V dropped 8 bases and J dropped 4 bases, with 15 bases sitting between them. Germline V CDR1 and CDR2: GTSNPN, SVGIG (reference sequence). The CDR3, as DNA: TGTGCCGGGACTTGGGGCTTTTATAATTCACCCCTCCACTTT. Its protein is CAGTWGFYNSPLHF.

Written as DNA, the CDR3 is TGTGCCAGTAAAAGGTATAGCAATCAGCCCCAGCATTTT. Protein: CASKRYSNQPQHF. The chain recombines TRBV19 with TRBJ1-5; D is uncertain. The V end lost 7 bases, the J end lost 0 bases, and 7 bases lay between the germline ends. Looked up from germline, CDR1 is LNHDA and CDR2 is SQIVND (reference sequence). The CDR3 loop spans 13 amino acids.

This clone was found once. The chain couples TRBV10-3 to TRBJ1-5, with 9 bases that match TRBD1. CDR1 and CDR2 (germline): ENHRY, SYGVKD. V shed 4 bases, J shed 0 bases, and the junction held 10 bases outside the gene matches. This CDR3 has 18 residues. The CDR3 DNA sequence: TGTGCCATCAGTGCGCACGCCGGGACAGGGTTTAGCAATCAGCCCCAGCATTTT. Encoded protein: CAISAHAGTGFSNQPQHF.

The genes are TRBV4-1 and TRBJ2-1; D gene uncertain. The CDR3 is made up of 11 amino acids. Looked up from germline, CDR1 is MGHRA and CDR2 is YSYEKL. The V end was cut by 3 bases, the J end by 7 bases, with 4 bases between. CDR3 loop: CASSHVNEQFF. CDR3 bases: TGCGCCAGCAGCCACGTGAATGAGCAGTTCTTC.